This T cell receptor beta chain was recovered during a study of control samples from healthy donors and cancer patients. Assay used: immunoSEQ multiplex PCR; TCRdb lists only in-frame clones, some missing. This sample has around 50,000 clones, with around 93% found just once. Sequencing was done on a sample of PBMCs. The clonotype comes from a man aged 25-45 years with colorectal cancer.

CDR3 sequence reads: CASSQVQGREKLFF. The CDR3 coding sequence is TGTGCCAGCAGCCAAGTACAGGGTCGGGAAAAACTGTTTTTT. V gene TRBV14 combines with J gene TRBJ1-4; D may be TRBD1 (6 bases). Germline assignment: CDR1 SGHDN and CDR2 FVKESK. This CDR3 region has 14 residues. V dropped 1 base and J dropped 8 bases, with 11 bases sitting between them.